Following are 17 T cell receptor beta chains from one sample sequenced in a study of cytomegalovirus exposure and HLA in healthy donors. The primer mix had 60 Vbeta and 13 Jbeta primers. Data came from immunoSEQ multiplex PCR; TCRdb stores just in-frame clones and leaves some out. The table shows over 95,000 clones, with about 70% occurring only once. The specimen sequenced was PBMCs. The receptors were gathered from a human donor in good health.

V usage is TRBV6-1 and J usage is TRBJ2-7, with D perhaps matching TRBD2 (6 bases). Germline V gene lookup returns CDR1 MNHNS and CDR2 SASEGT. Trimming shortened V by 3 bases and J by 4 bases, and 10 bases separated the two germline ends. This CDR3 contains 13 residues. CDR3 in amino acids: CASSEEGVYEQYF. The DNA for the CDR3 is TGTGCCAGCAGTGAGGAGGGAGTTTACGAGCAGTACTTC.

The chain carries TRBV6-1 and TRBJ1-1; D unclear. V lost 4 bases and J lost 1, with 10 bases in between. The CDR3 runs to 14 residues. Germline CDR1 and CDR2: MNHNS and SASEGT. The CDR3 loop reads CASSGQGGNTEAFF. The CDR3, as DNA: TGTGCCAGCAGTGGACAAGGAGGGAACACTGAAGCTTTCTTT.

This clone came up a few times. The J gene is TRBJ1-4, the V gene TRBV9; tentative D call: TRBD1 (5 bases). This CDR3 contains 20 residues. Trimming stripped 4 bases from V and 7 bases from J, with 32 bases between. CDR1 and CDR2 from the germline V gene are SGDLS and YYNGEE. The CDR3 loop is CASSPNPATEGRRSREKLFF. DNA of the CDR3: TGTGCCAGCAGCCCTAACCCCGCGACGGAGGGACGTCGGAGTCGTGAAAAACTGTTTTTT.

Details on this clone: Germline is not matched at one junction end, which may reflect a read error. The V gene is TRBV7-7, the J gene TRBJ2-2; D unclear. The CDR3 contains 18 residues. The germline CDR1 and CDR2 sequences are SSHAT and FNYEAQ (reference sequence). Written as DNA, the CDR3 is TGTGCTAGCAGCCCCCGATCTCAAATGAAAGGAGACACCGGGGAGCTGTTTTTT. It specifies CASSPRSQMKGDTGELFF.

This chain connects TRBV19 to TRBJ2-5; TRBD2 matches 9 bases. V lost 4 bases to trimming and J lost 4 bases; unmatched junction nucleotides: 4. Germline V lookup: CDR1 LNHDA, CDR2 SQIVND (reference sequence). This CDR3 comprises 14 residues. The CDR3 region has the DNA TGTGCCAGTAGTAGCGGGGGGGCGGGAGAGACCCAGTACTTC. It encodes CASSSGGAGETQYF.

The chain uses TRBV30 and TRBJ1-5, with D hard to call. The CDR3 is 13 amino acids. Trimming took off 4 bases at V and 6 bases at J, with 13 bases between the two ends. CDR1 is GTSNPN, CDR2 SVGIG, per germline (reference sequence). The CDR3 reads CAWNRVSSQPQHF. In nucleotides, the CDR3 is TGTGCCTGGAATCGGGTCAGTAGTCAGCCCCAGCATTTT.

The V and J genes are TRBV5-4 and TRBJ2-7; 10 bases are a match to TRBD2. This CDR3 comprises 15 residues. V trimming: 4 bases; J trimming: 6 bases; junction bases outside the gene matches: 10. The germline CDR1 and CDR2 sequences are SGHNT and YYREEE (reference sequence). The CDR3 spells CASSHDSGGRGEQYF. The CDR3 coding sequence is TGTGCCAGCAGCCATGATAGCGGGGGGAGGGGCGAGCAGTACTTC.

The chain recombines TRBV23-1 with TRBJ2-3; D is undetermined. TRBV23-1 is placed among ORFs of uncertain function. CDR3 length: 16 residues. Trimming took off 2 bases at V and 0 bases at J, with 12 bases between the two ends. CDR3 sequence reads: CASSQPAVASTDTQYF. CDR3 nucleotide sequence: TGCGCCAGCAGTCAACCGGCCGTAGCTAGCACAGATACGCAGTATTTT.

This clone has just a few counts. V usage is TRBV7-9 and J usage is TRBJ1-4; D gene ambiguous. Between the trimmed V and J ends, which lost 3 bases and 4 bases, there was a span of 9 bases. CDR3 length: 14 amino acids. Per the germline V gene, CDR1 is SEHNR and CDR2 is FQNEAQ (reference sequence). The chain's CDR3 is CASSFGDLNEKLFF. CDR3 nucleotides: TGTGCCAGCAGCTTCGGAGACCTTAATGAAAAACTGTTTTTT.

This chain joins TRBV4-1 and TRBJ2-7; TRBD2 matches at 12 bases. The CDR3 is 15 amino acids. The V gene's germline CDR1 is MGHRA and CDR2 YSYEKL. The trim removed 3 bases at V and 2 bases at J, leaving 2 bases unmatched. The CDR3 protein is CASSQLAGGTYEQYF. For the CDR3, the DNA is TGCGCCAGCAGCCAGCTAGCGGGAGGGACCTACGAGCAGTACTTC.

The rearrangement joins TRBV5-6 to TRBJ1-2; 12 nucleotides line up with TRBD1. The CDR3 runs to 17 residues. Germline assignment: CDR1 SGHDT and CDR2 YYEEEE. Losses at the gene ends were 3 bases for V and 5 bases for J; bases not matched to a gene: 11. As DNA, the CDR3 is TGTGCCAGCAGCTACGGGACAGGGGGCCAAGGGAAATATGGCTACACCTTC. This sequence encodes CASSYGTGGQGKYGYTF. The full variable domain, rest sourced from reference TRBV5-6 and TRBJ1-2, is DAGVTQSPTHLIKTRGQQVTLRCSPKSGHDTVSWYQQALGQGPQFIFQYYEEEERQRGNFPDRFSGHQFPNYSSELNVNALLLGDSALYLCASSYGTGGQGKYGYTFGSGTRLTVV.

J is TRBJ2-7 and V is TRBV28; weak D call: TRBD2 (5 bases). Germline-derived CDR1 and CDR2 are MDHEN and SYDVKM. V was cut by 1 base and J by 0 bases, with 28 bases left in between. The CDR3 loop spans 21 amino acids. The DNA for the CDR3 is TGTGCCAGCAGTTTATCCCGCGGGCATACAGTAAAACGACCTAGCTCCTACGAGCAGTACTTC. This encodes CASSLSRGHTVKRPSSYEQYF.

The V call is TRBV25-1, the J call TRBJ2-5; D possibly corresponds to TRBD2 (6 bases). The V and J ends lost 5 bases and 0 bases respectively, with 16 bases between them. Germline CDR1 and CDR2: MGHDK and SYGVNS. This CDR3 region has 16 residues. The CDR3 reads CASSYFGSLDQETQYF. CDR3 in DNA: TGTGCCAGCAGTTATTTCGGGAGCCTCGACCAAGAGACCCAGTACTTC.

The chain carries TRBV7-6 and TRBJ2-1; 10 nucleotides align to TRBD2. Germline lookup yields CDR1 SGHVS and CDR2 FNYEAQ. V dropped 3 bases and J dropped 0; count of bases not matched to a gene: 11. The CDR3 covers 19 residues. The CDR3 DNA reads as TGTGCCAGCAGCTTGCGCCTTAGCGGGGGGATCGTCTCCTACAATGAGCAGTTCTTC. Its protein is CASSLRLSGGIVSYNEQFF.

This chain joins TRBV5-1 and TRBJ1-6, with TRBD1 matching 7 bases. With V trimmed by 0 bases and J by 0 bases, 6 bases remained unmatched. This CDR3 contains 18 residues. Germline V gives CDR1 SGHRS, CDR2 YFSETQ. The CDR3 is CASSLDTGASSYNSPLHF. The CDR3 DNA follows: TGCGCCAGCAGCTTGGACACAGGGGCAAGCTCCTATAATTCACCCCTCCACTTT.

The rearrangement uses TRBV19 and TRBJ2-7; TRBD2 aligns across 11 bases. V lost 8 bases, J lost 1 base, and 7 bases stayed unmatched. The CDR3 has 15 residues. CDR1 and CDR2 (germline): LNHDA, SQIVND (reference sequence). The CDR3 DNA follows: TGTGCCAGTCGGCTAGCGGGAGGTTTGTCCTACGAGCAGTACTTC. It codes for CASRLAGGLSYEQYF.

The chain has TRBV5-1 and TRBJ2-1, with 9 bases identical to TRBD2. With 1 base clipped from V and 3 bases from J, the junction kept 5 bases outside the gene matches. Germline lookup yields CDR1 SGHRS and CDR2 YFSETQ. CDR3 length: 16 amino acids. The CDR3 here is CASSLISGSVYNEQFF. The CDR3 nucleotides are TGCGCCAGCAGCTTGATTAGCGGGAGTGTCTACAATGAGCAGTTCTTC.